This T cell receptor (beta chain) comes out of a study of shared clonotypes between healthy human individuals. Overall study context: Each donor's CD4 naive and CD4 memory cells filled three plates apiece, CD8 naive two, and CD8 memory one. Study observations and caveats: Naive CD4 clonotype sharing across several donors was about 5%.

Several immunoSEQ plates held equal portions of the genomic DNA taken from each subset. Around 220 ng DNA, tens of thousands of T cell genomes, went into each sorted-subset replicate PCR. TCRdb's copy holds only in-frame clones and misses some; the assay was immunoSEQ multiplex PCR. The sample holds some 1.1 million clones, roughly 77% seen once. The sample holds a few counts of this clone. As yet, its antigen is unknown. CDR3 size: 14 residues. The germline V gene encodes CDR1 SGHNT and CDR2 YENEEA. The J segment lost 2 bases and the V segment lost 5 bases, leaving 4 bases of the junction unmatched. The genes are TRBV11-3 and TRBJ2-5; TRBD1 agrees at 8 bases. The receptor's source is a man between 18 and 29 years old in good health. Some clones in this sample may be carry-over from other donors' samples. The sequenced material came from memory CD4+ T cells from PBMCs. Documented subset: CD45RA-negative fraction. CDR3 coding DNA: TGTGCCAGCAGCGCCTGGGACAGGCAAGAGACCCAGTACTTC. Residues: CASSAWDRQETQYF.